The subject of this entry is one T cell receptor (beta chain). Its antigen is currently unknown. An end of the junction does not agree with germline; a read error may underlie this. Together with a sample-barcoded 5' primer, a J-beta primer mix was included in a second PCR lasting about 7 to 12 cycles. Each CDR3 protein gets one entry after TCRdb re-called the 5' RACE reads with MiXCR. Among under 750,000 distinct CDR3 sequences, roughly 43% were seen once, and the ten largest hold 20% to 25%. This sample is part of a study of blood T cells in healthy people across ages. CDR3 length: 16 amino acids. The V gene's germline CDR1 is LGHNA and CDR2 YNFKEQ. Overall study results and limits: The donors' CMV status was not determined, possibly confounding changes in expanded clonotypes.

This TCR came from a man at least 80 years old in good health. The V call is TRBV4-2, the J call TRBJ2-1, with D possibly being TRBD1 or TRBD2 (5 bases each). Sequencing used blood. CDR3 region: CASSLLGRGSYNELYF. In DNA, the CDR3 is TGTGCCAGCAGCCTTCTGGGTCGGGGCTCCTACAATGAGCTGTACTTC.